This paragraph reports one TCR beta chain. Source study methods: Amplification with reference gene primers provided the estimates of nucleated cell counts. Produced via immunoSEQ multiplex PCR; TCRdb's table is partial and in-frame only. The V and J calls and clone size were taken over from that table, and D and trimming were inferred from the DNA. In the table there are tens of thousands of clones, around 86% of which are singletons. These data originate in a study of blood T cell repertoires in COVID-19. Study information: The cDNA or gDNA used as material had been derived from T cells, B-cell-depleted T cells, or PBMCs.

In germline, CDR1 is SNHLY, CDR2 FYNNEI. Between the trimmed V and J ends, which lost 3 bases and 3 bases, there was a span of 15 bases. The CDR3 is 15 amino acids. Sequencing was done on a sample of peripheral blood. The origin of this receptor is a man older than 75 with active COVID-19. The chain employs TRBV2 and TRBJ2-7; weak D call: TRBD2 (6 bases). The CDR3 sequence: CASSERSGVLYEQYF. As DNA, the CDR3 is TGTGCCAGCAGTGAGAGGTCGGGGGTCCTCTACGAGCAGTACTTC.